The text below deals with one TCR beta chain. Profiled with immunoSEQ multiplex PCR; TCRdb holds only in-frame clones, not every one. The sample holds about 15,000 clones, around 89% seen once. Looked up from germline, CDR1 is SGHNT and CDR2 is YYREEE (reference sequence). CDR3 length: 15 residues. J gave up 3 bases and V 0 bases, and 4 bases lay outside the gene matches. These data come from a study of blood T cell repertoires in COVID-19. This rearrangement joins TRBV5-4 to TRBJ2-7; 9 nucleotides agree with TRBD1. The TCR comes from a human donor in a cohort sampled during active COVID-19. The specimen was peripheral blood. The DNA for the CDR3 is TGTGCCAGCAGCTTGGGTGGGACAGGGAACTACGAGCAGTACTTC. Amino acid sequence: CASSLGGTGNYEQYF.